This TCR beta chain was captured in a study of shared clonotypes between healthy human individuals. General study results and limits: In general, naive subsets displayed greater estimated richness than memory subsets did.

Turning to this clone: The antigen is undetermined.

The assay was immunoSEQ multiplex PCR, and TCRdb's table has in-frame clones only and misses some. In the table there are millions of clones, about 92% of which are singletons. The V gene's germline CDR1 is MGHDK and CDR2 SYGVNS. V dropped 2 bases and J dropped 3 bases, with 10 bases sitting between them. The CDR3 extends over 15 amino acids. The donors, all of them Caucasian adults, lived in Nashville, Tennessee. J is TRBJ1-4 and V is TRBV25-1; TRBD1 might be the D (5 bases). The origin of this receptor is a man aged 18 to 29 in good health. The specimen was naive CD4+ T cells sorted from blood. Sample subset: CD45RA+ positively selected. This CDR3 reads CASSEETVANEKLFF. In DNA form, the CDR3 reads TGTGCCAGCAGTGAAGAGACAGTCGCTAATGAAAAACTGTTTTTT.